This record covers a single T cell receptor beta chain. Its specificity is not known. These data are taken from a study of blood T cells in healthy people across ages. Points from the study as a whole: TCR beta diversity was tightly associated with the proportion of naive T cells. The fall in TCR beta diversity per million T cells was roughly linear with age.

Each sample gave at least 7 million isolated PBMCs. Each sample yielded at least 5 micrograms of PBMC total RNA. The CDR3 has 14 amino acids. V lost 5 bases and J 3 bases, leaving 14 bases between the germline ends. A second about 6 to 12 cycle PCR used barcoded and J-beta primers. Each CDR3 protein gets one entry after TCRdb re-called the 5' RACE reads with MiXCR. Of 700,000 to 850,000 distinct CDR3 sequences in the sample, 36% were seen once. Sequencing input: blood. The V gene is TRBV12-3 or TRBV12-4, the J gene TRBJ2-7, with D possibly matching TRBD2 (6 bases). The sequence came from a man between 18 and 35 years old in good health. The CDR3 DNA reads TGTGCCAGCAGTCAGGACTACACACTCTACGAGCAGTACTTC. It codes for CASSQDYTLYEQYF.